What follows describes a single T cell receptor beta chain. TCRdb keeps only in-frame clones here, not all; method: immunoSEQ multiplex PCR. Here the sample spans about 45,000 clones, roughly 90% being singletons. The data were taken from a study of control samples from healthy donors and cancer patients. The sequence was obtained from a woman aged 35 to 49 with head and neck cancer. Sequenced input: PBMCs.

The CDR3 region is CASSPGGSTEAFF. CDR3 coding DNA: TGTGCCAGCTCACCGGGAGGGAGCACTGAAGCTTTCTTT. The genes are TRBV18 and TRBJ1-1; the D is unclear. CDR1 is KGHSH and CDR2 is LQKENI in the germline V gene. The CDR3 consists of 13 residues. V shed 3 bases and J shed 4 bases, with 9 bases lying between them.